Following are 25 T cell receptor beta chains from one sample sequenced in a study of regulatory T cells in long-lasting Graves disease. With iRepertoire HTBI primers and Arm-PCR of CDR3 regions, TCR beta libraries were built. TCRdb reprocessed the multiplex PCR reads with MiXCR, giving one entry per CDR3 protein. Here the sample spans roughly 520,000 distinct CDR3 sequences, about 12% being singletons. Specified time point: newly diagnosed GD, antithyroid drugs for less than 3 months. RNA from PBMCs was the source of the TCR library. These sequences were also reported in another study, on T cells in Graves' hyperthyroidism and ophthalmopathy.

The sample here was peripheral blood mononuclear cells (PBMCs), taken at new diagnosis, from a patient treated with antithyroid drugs. These TCRs come from a woman in her 30s with Graves disease.

The CDR3 nucleotides read TGTGCCAGCAGTTTGGGCATACCCAATGAGCAGTTCTTC. Its translation is CASSLGIPNEQFF. The chain employs TRBV12-3 or TRBV12-4 and TRBJ2-1; no firm D call. The V end was cut by 3 bases, the J end by 6 bases, with 9 bases between. The CDR3 length is 13 residues.

Many counts were recorded for this clonotype. This rearrangement joins TRBV4-1 to TRBJ2-7; D uncertain. The CDR3 covers 15 residues. From germline, CDR1 is MGHRA and CDR2 YSYEKL. V was shortened by 1 base and J by 3 bases, with 13 bases between the two germline ends. CDR3 DNA: TGCGCCAGCAGCCAAGGGTCGGCGGTAGACTACGAGCAGTACTTC. It translates to CASSQGSAVDYEQYF.

The table lists this clonotype with many counts. A read error may produce the germline difference seen at one junction end. V gene TRBV2 combines with J gene TRBJ1-1, with a possible D match to TRBD1 (5 bases). The CDR3 contains 13 residues. Germline V lookup: CDR1 SNHLY, CDR2 FYNNEI. Written as DNA, the CDR3 is TGTGCCACCAGTCTGGGGGTTTTGGCTGAAGCTTTCTTT. Amino acids: CATSLGVLAEAFF.

This clonotype was found many times. This chain joins TRBV7-8 and TRBJ2-1; D is undetermined. The CDR3 has 12 residues. V lost 3 bases and J 7 bases, leaving 7 bases between the germline ends. Germline loops: CDR1 SGHVS, CDR2 FQNEAQ. CDR3: CASSFRRNEQFF. As DNA, the CDR3 is TGTGCCAGCAGCTTTAGGCGTAATGAGCAGTTCTTC.

Remarks on this clonotype: The conserved closing phenylalanine or tryptophan is absent in this CDR3, likely reflecting a read error. The CDR3 DNA is TGTGCCAGCAGCTTGAGGCAAGCGGGGGTGGTGGCAGATACGCAGTATTCT. This gives the protein CASSLRQAGVVADTQYS. The chain joins TRBV5-8 to TRBJ2-3, with TRBD2 matching 8 bases. CDR1 is SGHTS, CDR2 YDEGEE, per germline. CDR3 length equals 17 residues. The J segment lost 4 bases and the V segment lost 1 base, leaving 11 bases of the junction unmatched.

The rearrangement joins TRBV7-9 to TRBJ2-7, with 7 bases that match TRBD2. CDR3 length equals 13 residues. The germline gives CDR1 SEHNR, CDR2 FQNEAQ (reference sequence). Trimming removed 4 bases from V and 2 bases from J; junction bases left unmatched: 2. In DNA, the CDR3 is TGTGCCAGCAGCTACGGGACTACCTACGAGCAGTACTTC. It codes for CASSYGTTYEQYF.

This clonotype was observed a handful of times. The chain has TRBV2 and TRBJ1-5; possible D gene TRBD1, 6 bases. Germline V gene lookup returns CDR1 SNHLY and CDR2 FYNNEI. CDR3 length equals 14 residues. V shed 11 bases and J shed 2 bases, with 16 bases lying between them. The CDR3 DNA is TGTGCCTCACAGGGTTCCTATGGCAATCAGCCCCAGCATTTT. It specifies CASQGSYGNQPQHF.

The chain links TRBV12-3 or TRBV12-4 to TRBJ2-1, with 9 nucleotides matching TRBD1. The trim removed 3 bases at V and 5 bases at J, leaving 8 bases unmatched. The CDR3 consists of 16 residues. The CDR3 bases are TGTGCCAGCAGTTTGTACCGGGACAGGGCGCACAATGAGCAGTTCTTC. Amino acids: CASSLYRDRAHNEQFF.

In regard to this clonotype: This is likely an artifact of a read error, given a far larger clone one base away. Likely a read error: the CDR3 ends without its conserved phenylalanine or tryptophan. This chain uses TRBV2 with TRBJ2-7; no firm D call. The end of the DNA aligns better with TRBJ2-5, so the J call may be wrong. Germline CDR1 and CDR2: SNHLY and FYNNEI. The CDR3 consists of 13 residues. The chain's CDR3 is CASSLDGQETQYL. The CDR3 DNA reads TGTGCCAGCAGCTTAGACGGGCAAGAGACCCAGTACCTC.

This clonotype has a count of ten or more. The chain carries TRBV20-1 and TRBJ2-2; 11 bases align to TRBD2. The CDR3 sequence is 15 residues long. CDR1 DFQATT and CDR2 SNEGSKA come from the germline V gene (reference sequence). The trim removed 7 bases at V and 4 bases at J, leaving 8 bases unmatched. CDR3: CSVPRLAGPTGELFF. As DNA, the CDR3 is TGCAGTGTCCCCCGACTAGCGGGGCCCACCGGGGAGCTGTTTTTT.

This clonotype was found many times. The chain recombines TRBV9 with TRBJ2-7, with 11 bases lining up with TRBD2. V was pared by 1 base and J by 7 bases, with 10 bases of the junction left unmatched. Germline V gene lookup returns CDR1 SGDLS and CDR2 YYNGEE. CDR3 length: 16 amino acids. The CDR3 loop reads CASSVSLAGGLGEQYF. The CDR3 nucleotides read TGTGCCAGCAGCGTAAGCCTAGCGGGAGGACTTGGGGAGCAGTACTTC.

This clonotype turned up a few times. The chain couples TRBV9 to TRBJ2-3; maybe TRBD1 (6 bases). V shed 3 bases and J shed 0 bases, with 11 bases lying between them. The CDR3 contains 15 residues. Germline values: CDR1 SGDLS, CDR2 YYNGEE. The CDR3 reads CASSGGGRSTDTQYF. In nucleotides, the CDR3 is TGTGCCAGCAGCGGAGGGGGAAGGAGCACAGATACGCAGTATTTT. The variable domain in full, completed from reference TRBV9 and TRBJ2-3, reads DSGVTQTPKHLITATGQRVTLRCSPRSGDLSVYWYQQSLDQGLQFLIQYYNGEERAKGNILERFSAQQFPDLHSELNLSSLELGDSALYFCASSGGGRSTDTQYFGPGTRLTVL.

This clonotype occurred many times. The chain carries TRBV27 and TRBJ2-2; 9 nucleotides line up with TRBD2. The trim removed 2 bases at V and 8 bases at J, leaving 12 bases unmatched. Germline CDR1 MNHEY, CDR2 SMNVEV (reference sequence). This CDR3 is built from 17 residues. CDR3 DNA: TGTGCCAGCAGTTTAGTTCATCCTAGCGGGAACGGAGGGGAGCTGTTTTTT. Protein sequence: CASSLVHPSGNGGELFF.

This clonotype came up many times. The chain recombines TRBV12-3 or TRBV12-4 with TRBJ1-5; D not resolved. V lost 6 bases and J 3 bases, leaving 18 bases between the germline ends. The CDR3 extends over 16 amino acids. DNA of the CDR3: TGTGCCAGCAGGGTTTGGCCAGCACGCGTCAATCAGCCCCAGCATTTT. Its translation: CASRVWPARVNQPQHF.

To note about this clonotype: Given a much more abundant clone one base away, this may be a read error. The rearrangement links TRBV11-2 to TRBJ1-2; the D is unclear. The CDR3 contains 13 residues. CDR1 is SGHAT, CDR2 FQNNGV, per germline. The germline V and J ends were trimmed by 5 bases and 7 bases, with 14 bases remaining between them. The CDR3 is CASSPPTVIGYTF. CDR3 coding DNA: TGTGCCAGCAGCCCCCCAACAGTAATTGGCTACACCTTC.

This clonotype was detected only once. This sequence may be a read error, since a much larger clone differs from it by one base. V is TRBV11-2 and J is TRBJ2-3, with 10 bases identical to TRBD2. The last part of the DNA fits TRBJ2-5 better; the J call may be wrong. This CDR3 region has 15 residues. The germline CDR1 and CDR2 sequences are SGHAT and FQNNGV. Written as DNA, the CDR3 is TGTGCCAGCAATCTAGCGGGAGTTTTCGCAGAGACCCAGTACTTC. As protein: CASNLAGVFAETQYF.

In regard to this clonotype: Possible read error: a much larger clone is one base away. This chain uses TRBV2 with TRBJ2-7; no clear D gene. Germline values: CDR1 SNHLY, CDR2 FYNNEI. Deletions cut 2 bases from V and 2 bases from J, with 13 bases between. CDR3 length equals 15 residues. The CDR3: CASSEWPLKTYEQYF. For the CDR3, the DNA is TGTGCCAGCAGTGAATGGCCCTTAAAAACCTACGAGCAGTACTTC.

This clonotype was detected many times. This sequence joins TRBV7-2 and TRBJ2-1; D gene uncertain. The V gene lost 4 bases and the J gene lost 5 bases, with 3 bases spanning the gap. Per germline, CDR1 SGHTA and CDR2 FQGNSA. This CDR3 has 11 amino acids. This CDR3 is CASSYHNEQFF. The CDR3 region has the DNA TGTGCCAGCAGCTACCACAATGAGCAGTTCTTC.

This clonotype has a count of ten or more. The rearrangement links TRBV20-1 to TRBJ1-5; 11 nucleotides align to TRBD1. V was pared by 5 bases and J by 6 bases, with 3 bases of the junction left unmatched. This CDR3 is 13 amino acids long. Germline V gene lookup returns CDR1 DFQATT and CDR2 SNEGSKA (reference sequence). As DNA, the CDR3 is TGCAGTGCTGGAGGGACAGGGGGTCAGCCCCAGCATTTT. Protein sequence: CSAGGTGGQPQHF.

This clonotype was counted a few times. The chain links TRBV7-9 to TRBJ1-1, with a tentative D call TRBD1 (6 bases). Germline loops: CDR1 SEHNR, CDR2 FQNEAQ (reference sequence). This CDR3 contains 15 residues. V lost 1 base and J 0 bases, leaving 9 bases between the germline ends. The CDR3 here is CASSLGRTVNTEAFF. The CDR3 DNA reads TGTGCCAGCAGCTTAGGCAGGACAGTGAACACTGAAGCTTTCTTT.

This clonotype was counted at least ten times. The chain links TRBV27 to TRBJ2-1; the match to TRBD2 covers 14 bases. The CDR3 contains 19 residues. V lost 3 bases, J lost 6 bases, and 13 bases stayed unmatched. Germline loops: CDR1 MNHEY, CDR2 SMNVEV (reference sequence). CDR3 residues: CASSFIASTSGRDFNEQFF. CDR3 nucleotide sequence: TGTGCCAGCAGTTTCATCGCCTCGACTAGCGGGAGGGACTTCAATGAGCAGTTCTTC.

As regards this clonotype: This sequence may be a read error, since a much larger clone differs from it by one base. CDR3 coding DNA: TGTGCCACCAGCAGAGAAGACGGGGCATTCGATACGCGGTATTTT. This codes for CATSREDGAFDTRYF. The V gene is TRBV15, the J gene TRBJ2-3; D is tentatively TRBD1 or TRBD2 (5 bases each). This CDR3 is 15 amino acids long. Germline values: CDR1 LNHNV, CDR2 YYDKDF (reference sequence). Filled out from reference TRBV15 and TRBJ2-3, the complete variable domain reads DAMVIQNPRYQVTQFGKPVTLSCSQTLNHNVMYWYQQKSSQAPKLLFHYYDKDFNNEADTPDNFQSRRPNTSFCFLDIRSPGLGDTAMYLCATSREDGAFDTRYFGPGTRLTVL.

At least ten counts were recorded for this clonotype. The chain has TRBV29-1 and TRBJ2-1; TRBD2 agrees at 9 bases. The CDR3 runs 15 residues. The germline V gene has CDR1 SQVTM and CDR2 ANQGSEA. Germline trimming cut 3 bases from V and 3 bases from J; bases unmatched to any gene: 6. The CDR3 sequence is CSVDGLAGRYNEQFF. In DNA, the CDR3 is TGCAGCGTTGATGGTCTAGCGGGACGCTACAATGAGCAGTTCTTC.

The chain joins TRBV11-2 to TRBJ1-1; D remains unclear. Germline CDR1 is SGHAT and CDR2 is FQNNGV. The V gene lost 1 base and the J gene lost 1 base, with 10 bases spanning the gap. This CDR3 region has 15 residues. The CDR3 is CASSLGFSRNTEAFF. CDR3 nucleotides: TGTGCCAGCAGCTTAGGTTTTTCGAGGAACACTGAAGCTTTCTTT.

This clonotype turned up a few times. The chain employs TRBV7-9 and TRBJ2-1; the D is unclear. The CDR3 length is 12 residues. Germline V CDR1 and CDR2: SEHNR, FQNEAQ (reference sequence). Trimming removed 5 bases at V and 9 bases at J, with 11 bases between. The CDR3 loop is CASSPSRGEQFF. DNA for the CDR3: TGTGCCAGCAGCCCTTCGAGAGGTGAGCAGTTCTTC.